One and the same sample provided the 8 T cell receptor beta chains below, sequenced in a study of neurological immune-mediated disorders. TCRdb called the 5' RACE reads again in MiXCR, with one record for every CDR3 protein. This sample has 35,000 to 50,000 distinct CDR3 sequences; about 14% occur once, and the top ten carry 3% to 4.5%. Sequencing was done on a sample of CD4+ T cells from blood. The source is a woman aged 55 to 70 with HTLV-1-associated myelopathy (HAM/TSP).

This clonotype was observed many times. The V gene is TRBV6-2 or TRBV6-3, the J gene TRBJ2-7; D is perhaps TRBD1 (6 bases). Trimming cost V 8 bases and J 6 bases, with 23 bases left between them. The V gene's germline CDR1 is MNHEY and CDR2 SVGEGT. This CDR3 is built from 15 residues. The CDR3 is CASHSLDTGNREQYF. DNA of the CDR3: TGTGCCAGCCATTCCTTGGACACAGGGAACCGCGAGCAGTACTTC.

This clonotype showed up many times. V gene TRBV20-1 combines with J gene TRBJ2-7; 8 nucleotides agree with TRBD2. The V and J ends lost 1 base and 0 bases, in that order; junction bases with no gene match: 8. This CDR3 comprises 16 residues. Germline V gives CDR1 DFQATT, CDR2 SNEGSKA (reference sequence). CDR3 loop: CSARVRAGGSSYEQYF. The DNA for the CDR3 is TGCAGTGCTAGAGTCCGGGCGGGGGGTTCCTCCTACGAGCAGTACTTC.

V gene TRBV12-3 or TRBV12-4 combines with J gene TRBJ2-4; D is perhaps TRBD1 (7 bases). The length of the CDR3 is 14 residues. Trimming removed 6 bases from V and 1 base from J, with 10 bases in between. CDR3 loop: CASSAGQAKNIQYF. The CDR3, as DNA: TGTGCCAGCAGCGCGGGACAGGCCAAAAACATTCAGTACTTC.

This clonotype was counted many times. The chain couples TRBV20-1 to TRBJ2-5; 9 nucleotides match TRBD2. CDR3 length equals 16 residues. The junction had 16 bases not matched to a gene; V was cut back by 6 bases and J by 5 bases. CDR1 and CDR2 from the germline V gene are DFQATT and SNEGSKA (reference sequence). The CDR3 DNA reads TGCAGTGCGATCCCGGCGGGGCGGACTAGCGCTGAGACCCAGTACTTC. It codes for CSAIPAGRTSAETQYF.

This clonotype came up many times. V and J are TRBV12-3 or TRBV12-4 and TRBJ1-5, with D hard to call. V was cut by 8 bases and J by 0 bases, with 8 bases left in between. The CDR3 extends over 13 amino acids. CDR3 sequence: CASLGSSNQPQHF. The CDR3 DNA follows: TGTGCCAGCCTGGGCAGTAGCAATCAGCCCCAGCATTTT.

This clonotype showed up many times. The V and J genes are TRBV7-2 and TRBJ2-3, with 11 bases that match TRBD2. Trimming removed 3 bases from V and 4 bases from J; junction bases left unmatched: 12. Germline loops: CDR1 SGHTA, CDR2 FQGNSA. This CDR3 spans 18 amino acids. CDR3 sequence reads: CASSLGYLAGGYADTQYF. Here the CDR3 DNA reads TGTGCCAGCAGCTTGGGATATTTAGCGGGGGGGTATGCAGATACGCAGTATTTT.

This clonotype was observed at least ten times. CDR3 DNA: TGTGCCAGCAGGTCGTCTTACAGGGGCTCTGGAAACACCATATATTTT. This codes for CASRSSYRGSGNTIYF. The chain combines TRBV6-6 with TRBJ1-3, with TRBD1 identical over 7 bases. The CDR3 totals 16 residues. The germline V gene has CDR1 MNHNY and CDR2 SVGAGI (reference sequence). The trim removed 6 bases at V and 0 bases at J, leaving 8 bases unmatched.

The table lists this clonotype with many counts. The chain is built from TRBV18 and TRBJ2-3; TRBD1 aligns across 7 bases. After removal of 3 bases from V and 11 bases from J, the junction contained 14 bases not matched to a gene. The CDR3 spans 15 residues. Germline V gene data show CDR1 as KGHSH and CDR2 as LQKENI. Here the CDR3 reads CASSPSGGQGMWQYF. CDR3 in DNA: TGTGCCAGCTCACCGTCAGGGGGACAAGGCATGTGGCAGTATTTT.